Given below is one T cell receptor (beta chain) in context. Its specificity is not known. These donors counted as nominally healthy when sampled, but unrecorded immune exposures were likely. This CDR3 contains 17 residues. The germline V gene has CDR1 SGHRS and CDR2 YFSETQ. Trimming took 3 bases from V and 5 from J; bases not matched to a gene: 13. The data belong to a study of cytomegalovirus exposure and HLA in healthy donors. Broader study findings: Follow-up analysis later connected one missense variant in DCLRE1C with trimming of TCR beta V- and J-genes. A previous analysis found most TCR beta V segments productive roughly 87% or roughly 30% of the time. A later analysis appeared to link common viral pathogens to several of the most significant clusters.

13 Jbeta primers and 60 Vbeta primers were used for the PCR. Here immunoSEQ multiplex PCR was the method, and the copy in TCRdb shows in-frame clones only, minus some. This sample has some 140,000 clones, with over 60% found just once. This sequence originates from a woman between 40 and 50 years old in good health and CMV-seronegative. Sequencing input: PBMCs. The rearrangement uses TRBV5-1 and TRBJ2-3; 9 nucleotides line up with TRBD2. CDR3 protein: CASSYQWRAGGIDTQYF. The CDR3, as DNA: TGCGCCAGCAGCTATCAATGGAGAGCGGGGGGAATAGATACGCAGTATTTT.